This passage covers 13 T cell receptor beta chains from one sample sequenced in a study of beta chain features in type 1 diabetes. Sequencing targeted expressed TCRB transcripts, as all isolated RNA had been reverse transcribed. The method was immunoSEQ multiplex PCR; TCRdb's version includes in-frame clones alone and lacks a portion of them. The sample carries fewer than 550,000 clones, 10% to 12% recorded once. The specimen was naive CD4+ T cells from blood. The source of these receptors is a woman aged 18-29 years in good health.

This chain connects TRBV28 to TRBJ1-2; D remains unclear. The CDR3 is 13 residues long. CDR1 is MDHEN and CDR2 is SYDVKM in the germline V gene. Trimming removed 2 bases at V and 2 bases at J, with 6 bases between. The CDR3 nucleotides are TGTGCCAGCAGTTTAAGAGTCAACTATGGCTACACCTTC. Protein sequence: CASSLRVNYGYTF.

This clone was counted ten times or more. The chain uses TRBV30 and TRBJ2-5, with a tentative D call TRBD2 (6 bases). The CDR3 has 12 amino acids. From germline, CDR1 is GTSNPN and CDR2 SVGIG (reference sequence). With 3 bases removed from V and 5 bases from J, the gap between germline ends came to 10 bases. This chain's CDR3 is CAWRRDLETQYF. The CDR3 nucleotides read TGTGCCTGGAGGCGGGACCTGGAGACCCAGTACTTC.

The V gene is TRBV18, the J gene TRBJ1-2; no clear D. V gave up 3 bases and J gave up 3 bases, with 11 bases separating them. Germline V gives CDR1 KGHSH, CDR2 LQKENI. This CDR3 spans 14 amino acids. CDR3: CASSPIPSDYGYTF. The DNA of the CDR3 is TGTGCCAGCTCACCGATCCCTTCTGACTATGGCTACACCTTC.

Here the CDR3 reads CASTKGTANSYEQYF. In DNA, the CDR3 is TGTGCCAGCACCAAAGGGACAGCCAACTCCTACGAGCAGTACTTC. The chain carries TRBV6-6 and TRBJ2-7; 7 nucleotides match TRBD1. CDR3 size: 15 residues. Germline V gene lookup returns CDR1 MNHNY and CDR2 SVGAGI (reference sequence). The V and J ends lost 7 bases and 0 bases, in that order; junction bases with no gene match: 9.

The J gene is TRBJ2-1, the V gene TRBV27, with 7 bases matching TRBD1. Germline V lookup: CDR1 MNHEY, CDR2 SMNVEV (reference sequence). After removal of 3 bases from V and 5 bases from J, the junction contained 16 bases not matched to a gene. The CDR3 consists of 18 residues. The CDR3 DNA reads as TGTGCCAGCAGTTTGGACAGGCTCCTTCAATCTCCCCACAATGAGCAGTTCTTC. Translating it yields CASSLDRLLQSPHNEQFF.

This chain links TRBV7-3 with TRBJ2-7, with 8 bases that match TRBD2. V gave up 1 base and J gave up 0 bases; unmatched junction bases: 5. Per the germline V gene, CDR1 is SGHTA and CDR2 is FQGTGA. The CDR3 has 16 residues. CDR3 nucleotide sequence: TGTGCCAGCAGCTTAAATGTGACTAGCGACTCCTACGAGCAGTACTTC. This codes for CASSLNVTSDSYEQYF.

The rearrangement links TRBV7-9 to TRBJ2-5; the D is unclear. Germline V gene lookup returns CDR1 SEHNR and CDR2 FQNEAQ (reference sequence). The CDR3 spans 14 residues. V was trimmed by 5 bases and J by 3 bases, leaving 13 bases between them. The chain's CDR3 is CASSPRRAEETQYF. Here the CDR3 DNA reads TGTGCCAGCAGCCCCCGTAGGGCGGAAGAGACCCAGTACTTC.

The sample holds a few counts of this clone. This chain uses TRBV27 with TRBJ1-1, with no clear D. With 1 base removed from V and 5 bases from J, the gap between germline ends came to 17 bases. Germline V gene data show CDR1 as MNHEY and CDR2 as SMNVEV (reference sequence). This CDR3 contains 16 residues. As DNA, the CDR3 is TGTGCCAGCAGTTTATTGGTCGGCGGGGTCCGGACTGAAGCTTTCTTT. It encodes CASSLLVGGVRTEAFF.

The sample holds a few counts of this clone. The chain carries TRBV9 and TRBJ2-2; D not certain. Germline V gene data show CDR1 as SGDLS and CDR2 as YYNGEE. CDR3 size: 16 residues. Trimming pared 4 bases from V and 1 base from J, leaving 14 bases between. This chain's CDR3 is CASSPVGSGNTGELFF. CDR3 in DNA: TGTGCCAGCAGCCCCGTCGGGTCCGGGAACACCGGGGAGCTGTTTTTT. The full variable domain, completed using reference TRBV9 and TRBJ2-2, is DSGVTQTPKHLITATGQRVTLRCSPRSGDLSVYWYQQSLDQGLQFLIQYYNGEERAKGNILERFSAQQFPDLHSELNLSSLELGDSALYFCASSPVGSGNTGELFFGEGSRLTVL.

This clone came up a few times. The CDR3 DNA is TGTGCCAGCAGCTTAACAGGGGTTGGCGGGGAGCTGTTTTTT. It codes for CASSLTGVGGELFF. The chain joins TRBV11-2 to TRBJ2-2; 7 bases map to TRBD1. This CDR3 contains 14 residues. Germline CDR1 is SGHAT and CDR2 is FQNNGV. V lost 2 bases, J lost 7 bases, and 4 bases stayed unmatched.

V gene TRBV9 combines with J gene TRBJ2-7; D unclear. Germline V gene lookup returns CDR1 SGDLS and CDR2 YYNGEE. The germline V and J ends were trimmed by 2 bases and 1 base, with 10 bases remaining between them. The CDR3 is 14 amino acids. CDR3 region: CASSVTAESYEQYF. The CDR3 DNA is TGTGCCAGCAGCGTGACTGCGGAGTCCTACGAGCAGTACTTC.

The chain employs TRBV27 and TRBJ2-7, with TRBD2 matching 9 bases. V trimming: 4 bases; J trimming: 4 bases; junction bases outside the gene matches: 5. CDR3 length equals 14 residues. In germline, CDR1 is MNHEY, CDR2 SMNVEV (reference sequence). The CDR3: CASSSVSGRYEQYF. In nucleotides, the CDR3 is TGTGCCAGCAGTTCGGTTAGCGGGAGATACGAGCAGTACTTC.

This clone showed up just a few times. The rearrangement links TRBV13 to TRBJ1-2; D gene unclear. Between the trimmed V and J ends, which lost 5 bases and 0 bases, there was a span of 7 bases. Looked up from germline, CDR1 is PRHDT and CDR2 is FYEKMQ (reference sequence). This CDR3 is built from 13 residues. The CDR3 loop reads CASSRVANYGYTF. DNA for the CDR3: TGTGCCAGCAGCAGGGTGGCTAACTATGGCTACACCTTC.